A single sample is the source of the 20 T cell receptor beta chains below, sequenced in a study of T-cell memory formation after mild COVID-19. TCRdb processed the 5' RACE reads anew with MiXCR; each CDR3 protein has one entry. The table includes fewer than 150,000 distinct CDR3 sequences, approximately 17% detected once. Sequenced: PBMCs or a T cell subset sorted from them (not recorded which). Source of these receptors: a man aged 18 to 30 who had mild COVID-19 (a few samples of this study predate the infection). Cell type and time point are not known.

V is TRBV4-3 and J is TRBJ2-1; D unresolved. V was cut by 4 bases and J by 3 bases, with 13 bases left in between. CDR3 length equals 15 residues. Per the germline V gene, CDR1 is LGHNA and CDR2 is YSLEER. The CDR3 reads CASSRLALSYNEQFF. The CDR3 DNA reads TGCGCCAGCAGCCGACTCGCCCTTAGCTACAATGAGCAGTTCTTC.

The table lists this clonotype with a few counts. The CDR3 here is CASSLLVGADTQYF. CDR3 nucleotide sequence: TGTGCCAGCAGTTTGCTAGTAGGGGCGGATACGCAGTATTTT. The chain uses TRBV12-3 or TRBV12-4 and TRBJ2-3; tentatively, D is TRBD1 (5 bases). Trimming removed 3 bases at V and 6 bases at J, with 13 bases between. The CDR3 is made up of 14 amino acids.

The rearrangement links TRBV6-6 to TRBJ2-7; the D is unclear. V was clipped by 9 bases and J by 6 bases, with 15 bases between them. This CDR3 spans 12 amino acids. The germline CDR1 and CDR2 sequences are MNHNY and SVGAGI (reference sequence). CDR3 nucleotide sequence: TGTGCCAGAAGCCGTGGATTGTCCGAGCAGTACGTC. This translates into CARSRGLSEQYV.

This clonotype came up a few times. J is TRBJ2-5 and V is TRBV2, with D perhaps matching TRBD1 (6 bases). This CDR3 has 15 residues. The V gene lost 8 bases and the J gene lost 4 bases, with 20 bases spanning the gap. Germline V gene sequence: CDR1 SNHLY, CDR2 FYNNEI. The CDR3 reads CASGPLTGFRETQYF. In DNA, the CDR3 is TGTGCCAGCGGACCCCTCACAGGGTTCCGAGAGACCCAGTACTTC.

The chain joins TRBV12-3 or TRBV12-4 to TRBJ2-4, with D possibly called TRBD1 or TRBD2 (5 bases each). The germline V and J ends were trimmed by 5 bases and 0 bases, with 11 bases remaining between them. The CDR3 extends over 15 amino acids. In nucleotides, the CDR3 is TGTGCCAGCAGTCCACGGGACGTAGCCAAAAACATTCAGTACTTC. Its translation: CASSPRDVAKNIQYF.

This clonotype showed up just a few times. V usage is TRBV18 and J usage is TRBJ2-5; D is perhaps TRBD2 (5 bases). The CDR3 has 15 residues. With 3 bases removed from V and 4 bases from J, the gap between germline ends came to 15 bases. The germline V gene encodes CDR1 KGHSH and CDR2 LQKENI. The DNA for the CDR3 is TGTGCCAGCTCACCGGTTCAGCGAGGGAGAGAGACCCAGTACTTC. Translation: CASSPVQRGRETQYF.

There are a few counts of this clonotype. The V gene is TRBV18, the J gene TRBJ2-7; D may correspond to TRBD1 or TRBD2 (6 bases each). The length of the CDR3 is 12 residues. V shed 5 bases and J shed 6 bases, with 11 bases lying between them. Germline CDR1 reads KGHSH; CDR2 reads LQKENI. CDR3 nucleotide sequence: TGTGCCAGCTCAAAAGGAGGGGGCGAGCAGTACGTC. Amino acid sequence: CASSKGGGEQYV.

The chain employs TRBV3-1 and TRBJ1-6; D may be TRBD1 (5 bases). V lost 4 bases and J lost 0, with 16 bases in between. The V gene's germline CDR1 is LGHDT and CDR2 YNNKEL (reference sequence). This CDR3 region has 18 residues. The CDR3 region has the DNA TGTGCCAGCAGCCCCCGTGGGGGGTTGAGCTCCTATAATTCACCCCTCCACTTT. Encoded protein: CASSPRGGLSSYNSPLHF.

The J gene is TRBJ1-2, the V gene TRBV10-3, with 7 nucleotides matching TRBD1. V was clipped by 7 bases and J by 4 bases; unmatched bases: 6. CDR3 size: 13 residues. CDR1 is ENHRY and CDR2 is SYGVKD in the germline V gene. DNA of the CDR3: TGTGCCATCACTCCGACAGGGACCTATGGCTACACCTTC. It encodes CAITPTGTYGYTF.

The chain employs TRBV24-1 and TRBJ2-5; D not certain. V dropped 1 base and J dropped 3 bases, with 11 bases sitting between them. The CDR3 runs to 15 residues. CDR1 is KGHDR and CDR2 is SFDVKD in the germline V gene. The CDR3 DNA reads TGTGCCACCAGTGATTTACAAGGTGCCGAAGAGACCCAGTACTTC. Encoded protein: CATSDLQGAEETQYF.

The rearrangement joins TRBV28 to TRBJ2-7; 9 bases align to TRBD2. The CDR3 length is 15 residues. V dropped 5 bases and J dropped 5; count of bases not matched to a gene: 10. CDR1 and CDR2 (germline): MDHEN, SYDVKM. The CDR3 here is CASSPGGGAVNEQYV. CDR3 DNA sequence: TGTGCCAGCAGTCCTGGCGGGGGGGCAGTCAACGAGCAGTACGTC.

This chain links TRBV10-3 with TRBJ2-2; 12 bases fit TRBD2. Germline V lookup: CDR1 ENHRY, CDR2 SYGVKD. The CDR3 extends over 13 amino acids. Trimming removed 7 bases from V and 6 bases from J; junction bases left unmatched: 0. This chain's CDR3 is CAITSGGAGELFF. The CDR3 DNA reads TGTGCCATCACTAGCGGGGGGGCCGGGGAGCTGTTTTTT.

This clonotype was counted between two and nine times. The chain combines TRBV4-3 with TRBJ1-2; D uncertain. V lost 4 bases to trimming and J lost 4 bases, with 19 bases between them. The length of the CDR3 is 16 residues. Germline V gene lookup returns CDR1 LGHNA and CDR2 YSLEER. CDR3 nucleotides: TGCGCCAGCAGCCCCGTCCACTTTGACCTTTCCTATGGCTACACCTTC. It yields the protein CASSPVHFDLSYGYTF.

This chain uses TRBV6-5 with TRBJ2-6; unclear D gene. The ends were cut back, 5 bases at V and 4 bases at J, with 6 bases in the middle. The CDR3 extends over 13 amino acids. CDR1 MNHEY and CDR2 SVGAGI come from the germline V gene. CDR3 DNA sequence: TGTGCCAGCAGTAACCTCGGGGCCAACGTCCTGACTTTC. Translated, it gives CASSNLGANVLTF.

This clonotype was observed many times. The rearrangement uses TRBV12-3 or TRBV12-4 and TRBJ2-1, with D possibly TRBD1 on 6 matching bases. The V end lost 5 bases, the J end lost 8 bases, and 19 bases lay between the germline ends. The CDR3 runs 15 residues. CDR3 nucleotide sequence: TGTGCCAGCAGTGTGATACCGGGACACTCCTATGAGCAGTTCTTC. It translates to CASSVIPGHSYEQFF.

The table lists this clonotype with a few counts. The chain links TRBV6-5 to TRBJ2-1, with D possibly being TRBD1 (6 bases). CDR1 and CDR2 (germline): MNHEY, SVGAGI. Trimming left V 8 bases short and J 0 bases short, with 14 bases between. The CDR3 is 15 residues long. In DNA form, the CDR3 reads TGTGCCAGCCACCCTACAGGGCTCTCCTACAATGAGCAGTTCTTC. This gives the protein CASHPTGLSYNEQFF.

This clonotype was observed a few times. The chain couples TRBV4-1 to TRBJ2-2, with D tentatively TRBD2 (7 bases). The V gene's germline CDR1 is MGHRA and CDR2 YSYEKL. CDR3 size: 16 residues. V lost 3 bases and J lost 5, with 16 bases in between. The CDR3 region is CASSQPKGGGTGELFF. CDR3 DNA sequence: TGCGCCAGCAGCCAGCCCAAGGGAGGGGGTACCGGGGAGCTGTTTTTT.

This clonotype was observed a few times. The junction departs from the called germline gene at one end, perhaps through a read error. The gene calls are TRBV7-3 and TRBJ1-1; D is unclear. Germline V gives CDR1 SGHTA, CDR2 FQGTGA. The CDR3 covers 15 residues. DNA of the CDR3: TGTGCCAGCCCCATGCCCCCGGGGTCTGACACTGAAGCCTTCTTT. Its protein is CASPMPPGSDTEAFF.

At least ten counts were recorded for this clonotype. The rearrangement links TRBV6-5 to TRBJ2-1; D uncertain. V lost 2 bases, J lost 10 bases, and 12 bases lay in between. Germline V gene data show CDR1 as MNHEY and CDR2 as SVGAGI. CDR3 length: 13 residues. This chain's CDR3 is CASSYQGSREQFF. CDR3 in DNA: TGTGCCAGCAGTTACCAAGGTAGCCGGGAGCAGTTCTTC.

This clonotype appeared a few times. This chain links TRBV3-1 with TRBJ2-3; D remains unclear. The CDR3 consists of 12 residues. The germline gives CDR1 LGHDT, CDR2 YNNKEL (reference sequence). Between the trimmed V and J ends, which lost 2 bases and 4 bases, there was a span of 4 bases. The CDR3 DNA sequence: TGTGCCAGCAGCCAACAGGCAGATACGCAGTATTTT. Its protein is CASSQQADTQYF.